The 32 T cell receptor beta chains reported below all come from one sample, sequenced in a study of OX40 agonist ivuxolimab in advanced cancers. Sequenced by immunoSEQ multiplex PCR; TCRdb stores in-frame clones only, minus some. The table shows 50,000 or so clones, with 86% occurring only once. The sequencing here drew on CD4+ or CD8+ T cells sorted from blood, taken in a trial of the OX40 agonist ivuxolimab. The receptors originated from an adult with an advanced solid tumor such as melanoma, head and neck, liver or kidney cancer.

V is TRBV4-1 and J is TRBJ1-6; D gene uncertain. The length of the CDR3 is 15 residues. Trimming took off 1 base at V and 14 bases at J, with 18 bases between the two ends. Germline assignment: CDR1 MGHRA and CDR2 YSYEKL. CDR3 region: CASSQGRQLKMTLHF. The CDR3 DNA reads as TGCGCCAGCAGCCAAGGGCGGCAGCTGAAGATGACCCTCCACTTT.

The genes are TRBV6-6 and TRBJ2-1; 11 nucleotides line up with TRBD1. With V trimmed by 6 bases and J by 6 bases, 4 bases remained unmatched. Looked up from germline, CDR1 is MNHNY and CDR2 is SVGAGI (reference sequence). CDR3 size: 14 residues. The CDR3 DNA sequence: TGTGCCAGCAGAACCGGGACAGGGGGCAATGAGCAGTTCTTC. This sequence encodes CASRTGTGGNEQFF.

The V and J genes are TRBV10-3 and TRBJ2-3, with D unresolved. V was trimmed by 2 bases and J by 5 bases, leaving 2 bases between them. This CDR3 has 11 amino acids. Germline V gene sequence: CDR1 ENHRY, CDR2 SYGVKD. The CDR3 DNA follows: TGTGCCATCAGTGAGGGAGATACGCAGTATTTT. It is translated as CAISEGDTQYF.

The gene calls are TRBV27 and TRBJ2-7; 8 bases are a match to TRBD1. The V gene end was trimmed by 9 bases and the J gene end by 0 bases; junction bases not matched to a gene: 4. The CDR3 runs to 13 residues. Germline assignment: CDR1 MNHEY and CDR2 SMNVEV (reference sequence). The CDR3 bases are TGTGCCAGTGTGGACAGGGACTCCTACGAGCAGTACTTC. It specifies CASVDRDSYEQYF.

The DNA for the CDR3 is TGTGCCAGCAGCGCCGGGACAGGGGGAGACTACGAGCAGTACTTC. Translated, it gives CASSAGTGGDYEQYF. The gene calls are TRBV28 and TRBJ2-7, with 11 bases that match TRBD1. The CDR3 has 15 amino acids. The trim removed 6 bases at V and 3 bases at J, leaving 7 bases unmatched. CDR1 and CDR2 from the germline V gene are MDHEN and SYDVKM.

The chain links TRBV2 to TRBJ2-5; no definite D call. The CDR3 runs 11 residues. Germline values: CDR1 SNHLY, CDR2 FYNNEI. Trimming stripped 5 bases from V and 5 bases from J, with 6 bases between. The CDR3, as DNA: TGTGCCAGCAGTTTTGGGGAGACCCAGTACTTC. Its translation: CASSFGETQYF.

This chain links TRBV6-5 with TRBJ2-7; 8 nucleotides agree with TRBD2. Germline loops: CDR1 MNHEY, CDR2 SVGAGI. With V trimmed by 7 bases and J by 1 base, 9 bases remained unmatched. The CDR3 totals 15 residues. DNA of the CDR3: TGTGCCAGCACAGCAGGGGCGGGAGGTTCCTACGAGCAGTACTTC. Residues: CASTAGAGGSYEQYF.

The chain recombines TRBV5-6 with TRBJ1-1, with D possibly being TRBD1 (5 bases). Trimming shortened V by 5 bases and J by 1 base, and 15 bases separated the two germline ends. Germline CDR1 reads SGHDT; CDR2 reads YYEEEE. This CDR3 region has 15 residues. The CDR3 loop reads CASSDTGRSNTEAFF. The CDR3 DNA is TGTGCCAGCAGTGACACGGGACGGTCGAACACTGAAGCTTTCTTT.

This chain joins TRBV27 and TRBJ2-3, with D possibly TRBD2 on 6 matching bases. This CDR3 has 13 residues. The V end lost 5 bases, the J end lost 6 bases, and 12 bases lay between the germline ends. CDR1 is MNHEY, CDR2 SMNVEV, per germline (reference sequence). The CDR3 loop reads CASSPISGDTQYF. The DNA of the CDR3 is TGTGCCAGCAGTCCCATAAGCGGGGATACGCAGTATTTT.

This chain links TRBV19 with TRBJ1-6; D call uncertain. CDR1 and CDR2 from the germline V gene are LNHDA and SQIVND (reference sequence). The CDR3 has 13 residues. Trimming pared 9 bases from V and 10 bases from J, leaving 16 bases between. CDR3 DNA: TGTGCCAGCGCCAATCCCCCAAACTCACCCCTCCACTTT. It specifies CASANPPNSPLHF.

The chain couples TRBV1 to TRBJ2-1; TRBD2, the table's D call, was not compared with the DNA. TRBV1 is a pseudogene locus. There are 13 residues in the CDR3. The CDR3 loop is CTSSQDRNYEQFF. The CDR3 bases are TGCACCAGCAGCCAAGATCGAAACTATGAGCAGTTCTTC.

This chain uses TRBV6-5 with TRBJ2-7, with 12 bases lining up with TRBD2. The CDR3 covers 15 residues. J gave up 4 bases and V 2 bases, and 3 bases lay outside the gene matches. CDR1 MNHEY and CDR2 SVGAGI come from the germline V gene. The CDR3 DNA reads as TGTGCCAGCAGTTACCGGACTAGCGGGACTTACGAGCAGTACTTC. It translates to CASSYRTSGTYEQYF.

V usage is TRBV5-1 and J usage is TRBJ2-5; D may be TRBD1 (5 bases). The V and J ends lost 5 bases and 2 bases respectively, with 10 bases between them. CDR3 length equals 13 residues. CDR1 is SGHRS and CDR2 is YFSETQ in the germline V gene. This chain's CDR3 is CASSQGSQETQYF. The CDR3, as DNA: TGCGCCAGCAGTCAGGGATCGCAAGAGACCCAGTACTTC.

This sequence joins TRBV10-2 and TRBJ1-2; the match to TRBD1 covers 7 bases. The CDR3 covers 13 residues. The germline gives CDR1 WSHSY, CDR2 SAAADI. V lost 7 bases to trimming and J lost 4 bases; unmatched junction nucleotides: 6. CDR3 in DNA: TGCGCCAGCACCCTGGGACAGAGCTATGGCTACACCTTC. Its translation: CASTLGQSYGYTF.

The rearrangement joins TRBV5-1 to TRBJ2-7; 11 nucleotides line up with TRBD1. There are 15 residues in the CDR3. From germline, CDR1 is SGHRS and CDR2 YFSETQ. Trimming cost V 4 bases and J 1 base; bases outside gene matches: 4. DNA of the CDR3: TGCGCCAGCAGCACCGGGACAGGGGGATCCTACGAGCAGTACTTC. This sequence encodes CASSTGTGGSYEQYF.

In its sample, this clone was seen a few times. In DNA, the CDR3 is TGTGCCAGCAGCTTAAACAGGGGGACCGGGGAGCTGTTTTTT. Amino acid sequence: CASSLNRGTGELFF. The chain joins TRBV7-3 to TRBJ2-2; 8 nucleotides match TRBD1. CDR1 and CDR2 (germline): SGHTA, FQGTGA. The CDR3 consists of 14 residues. Trimming cost V 1 base and J 5 bases; bases outside gene matches: 0.

This rearrangement joins TRBV6-1 to TRBJ1-1; 8 nucleotides align to TRBD1. J was trimmed by 4 bases and V by 8 bases; bases with no gene match: 9. This CDR3 region has 14 residues. The germline V gene encodes CDR1 MNHNS and CDR2 SASEGT. CDR3 bases: TGTGCCAGCGTTACTCAGGGGGCCGTCACTGAAGCTTTCTTT. Amino acid sequence: CASVTQGAVTEAFF.

In its sample, this clone was seen a few times. The V call is TRBV6-5, the J call TRBJ2-7; a weak D match, TRBD2 (5 bases). Trimming pared 5 bases from V and 2 bases from J, leaving 16 bases between. This CDR3 comprises 15 residues. CDR1 and CDR2 from the germline V gene are MNHEY and SVGAGI. The CDR3 DNA is TGTGCCAGCAGTCGTCCCGGGGTCGGGGCCTACGAGCAGTACTTC. Its protein is CASSRPGVGAYEQYF.

The chain has TRBV7-9 and TRBJ2-5; TRBD1 matches 7 bases. This CDR3 has 15 residues. Germline loops: CDR1 SEHNR, CDR2 FQNEAQ (reference sequence). The J segment lost 5 bases and the V segment lost 3 bases, leaving 9 bases of the junction unmatched. The CDR3 region has the DNA TGTGCCAGCAGCTTCTACACAGGGGATGATGAGACCCAGTACTTC. Its translation: CASSFYTGDDETQYF. The variable domain in full, with the rest retrieved from reference TRBV7-9 and TRBJ2-5, is DTGVSQNPRHKITKRGQNVTFRCDPISEHNRLYWYRQTLGQGPEFLTYFQNEAQLEKSRLLSDRFSAERPKGSFSTLEIQRTEQGDSAMYLCASSFYTGDDETQYFGPGTRLLVL.

The chain joins TRBV28 to TRBJ1-5; a possible D gene is TRBD1 (5 bases). Germline assignment: CDR1 MDHEN and CDR2 SYDVKM. V lost 10 bases, J lost 4 bases, and 17 bases lay in between. The CDR3 runs to 14 residues. The CDR3 nucleotides read TGTGCCACCCCTCCCCTCGGGGCGAATCAGCCCCAGCATTTT. It encodes CATPPLGANQPQHF.

J is TRBJ2-6 and V is TRBV5-1, with D perhaps matching TRBD2 (5 bases). CDR1 is SGHRS, CDR2 YFSETQ, per germline. There are 15 residues in the CDR3. Trimming pared 0 bases from V and 1 base from J, leaving 5 bases between. CDR3 loop: CASSLGTSGANVLTF. The CDR3 region has the DNA TGCGCCAGCAGCTTGGGGACTTCTGGGGCCAACGTCCTGACTTTC.

The chain combines TRBV6-5 with TRBJ2-1; D remains unclear. Germline V gene lookup returns CDR1 MNHEY and CDR2 SVGAGI. The ends were cut back, 2 bases at V and 0 bases at J, with 8 bases in the middle. The CDR3 has 15 amino acids. The CDR3 DNA reads as TGTGCCAGCAGTTACGGGGTGAGCTCCTACAATGAGCAGTTCTTC. It is translated as CASSYGVSSYNEQFF.

The rearrangement links TRBV30 to TRBJ1-2; D perhaps matches TRBD1 (6 bases). The length of the CDR3 is 12 residues. Germline values: CDR1 GTSNPN, CDR2 SVGIG (reference sequence). The V gene lost 1 base and the J gene lost 8 bases, with 11 bases spanning the gap. The CDR3 coding sequence is TGTGCCTGGAGTGGGGGGGCGGGCGGCTACACCTTC. Protein: CAWSGGAGGYTF.

The genes are TRBV19 and TRBJ1-5, with D unclear. This CDR3 is built from 16 residues. Trimming took 7 bases from V and 3 from J, leaving 19 bases between them. CDR1 is LNHDA and CDR2 is SQIVND in the germline V gene (reference sequence). The CDR3 nucleotides are TGTGCCAGTACCGACGAGAACGGACGGACCAATCAGCCCCAGCATTTT. It yields the protein CASTDENGRTNQPQHF.

V and J are TRBV7-9 and TRBJ1-2; perhaps TRBD1 as D (5 bases). The CDR3 is made up of 14 amino acids. Germline CDR1 and CDR2: SEHNR and FQNEAQ (reference sequence). V was shortened by 1 base and J by 13 bases, with 19 bases between the two germline ends. The CDR3 DNA is TGTGCCAGCAGCTTAGGGGGCGGGCGGCTCGGGGGCACCTTC. Protein sequence: CASSLGGGRLGGTF.

The chain joins TRBV6-5 to TRBJ2-5; 7 bases map to TRBD2. J was trimmed by 5 bases and V by 3 bases; bases with no gene match: 3. The germline gives CDR1 MNHEY, CDR2 SVGAGI. The CDR3 runs to 13 residues. CDR3 nucleotides: TGTGCCAGCAGTTATGGGGGGGAGGAGACCCAGTACTTC. Translating gives CASSYGGEETQYF.

This clone was recorded once. V is TRBV18 and J is TRBJ1-1; maybe TRBD1 (6 bases). Germline CDR1 and CDR2: KGHSH and LQKENI. V was clipped by 1 base and J by 3 bases, with 6 bases between them. CDR3 length equals 13 residues. DNA of the CDR3: TGTGCCAGCTCACCACAGGGGGACACTGAAGCTTTCTTT. Its translation is CASSPQGDTEAFF.

Only one count was recorded for this clone. V and J are TRBV7-9 and TRBJ1-3; 9 bases agree with TRBD1. J was trimmed by 3 bases and V by 0 bases; bases with no gene match: 3. The CDR3 is made up of 16 amino acids. Germline V gene lookup returns CDR1 SEHNR and CDR2 FQNEAQ (reference sequence). CDR3 loop: CASSLAGTGIGNTIYF. The CDR3 nucleotides are TGTGCCAGCAGCTTAGCGGGGACAGGGATTGGAAACACCATATATTTT.

The V call is TRBV19, the J call TRBJ2-7; TRBD1 aligns across 10 bases. The V and J ends lost 6 bases and 3 bases, in that order; junction bases with no gene match: 8. The CDR3 length is 15 residues. CDR1 and CDR2 (germline): LNHDA, SQIVND (reference sequence). The CDR3 region is CASRTQGQGFYEQYF. DNA of the CDR3: TGTGCCAGTAGGACCCAGGGACAGGGGTTCTACGAGCAGTACTTC.

CDR3 DNA: TGCGCCAGCAGCCAGACAGGGGCGCCTGGGAATTCACCCCTCCACTTT. Residues: CASSQTGAPGNSPLHF. The chain recombines TRBV4-1 with TRBJ1-6, with 8 bases lining up with TRBD1. The CDR3 is made up of 16 amino acids. The germline CDR1 and CDR2 sequences are MGHRA and YSYEKL. V shed 3 bases and J 7 bases; nucleotides not matched to a gene: 8.

This clone has just one count. The V gene is TRBV18, the J gene TRBJ1-4; the D is unclear. Trimming took 3 bases from V and 5 from J, leaving 13 bases between them. This CDR3 has 15 residues. CDR1 KGHSH and CDR2 LQKENI come from the germline V gene. As DNA, the CDR3 is TGTGCCAGCTCACCTCAACGGGGATCGAATGAAAAACTGTTTTTT. Translation: CASSPQRGSNEKLFF. Supplemented by reference TRBV18 and TRBJ1-4, the full variable domain reads NAGVMQNPRHLVRRRGQEARLRCSPMKGHSHVYWYRQLPEEGLKFMVYLQKENIIDESGMPKERFSAEFPKEGPSILRIQQVVRGDSAAYFCASSPQRGSNEKLFFGSGTQLSVL.

V gene TRBV5-6 combines with J gene TRBJ2-5; TRBD2 is a possible D gene (5 bases). V lost 0 bases and J lost 5, with 8 bases in between. CDR3 length: 13 residues. Germline V gives CDR1 SGHDT, CDR2 YYEEEE. The CDR3 sequence: CASSLGSGETQYF. CDR3 bases: TGTGCCAGCAGCTTGGGATCGGGGGAGACCCAGTACTTC.